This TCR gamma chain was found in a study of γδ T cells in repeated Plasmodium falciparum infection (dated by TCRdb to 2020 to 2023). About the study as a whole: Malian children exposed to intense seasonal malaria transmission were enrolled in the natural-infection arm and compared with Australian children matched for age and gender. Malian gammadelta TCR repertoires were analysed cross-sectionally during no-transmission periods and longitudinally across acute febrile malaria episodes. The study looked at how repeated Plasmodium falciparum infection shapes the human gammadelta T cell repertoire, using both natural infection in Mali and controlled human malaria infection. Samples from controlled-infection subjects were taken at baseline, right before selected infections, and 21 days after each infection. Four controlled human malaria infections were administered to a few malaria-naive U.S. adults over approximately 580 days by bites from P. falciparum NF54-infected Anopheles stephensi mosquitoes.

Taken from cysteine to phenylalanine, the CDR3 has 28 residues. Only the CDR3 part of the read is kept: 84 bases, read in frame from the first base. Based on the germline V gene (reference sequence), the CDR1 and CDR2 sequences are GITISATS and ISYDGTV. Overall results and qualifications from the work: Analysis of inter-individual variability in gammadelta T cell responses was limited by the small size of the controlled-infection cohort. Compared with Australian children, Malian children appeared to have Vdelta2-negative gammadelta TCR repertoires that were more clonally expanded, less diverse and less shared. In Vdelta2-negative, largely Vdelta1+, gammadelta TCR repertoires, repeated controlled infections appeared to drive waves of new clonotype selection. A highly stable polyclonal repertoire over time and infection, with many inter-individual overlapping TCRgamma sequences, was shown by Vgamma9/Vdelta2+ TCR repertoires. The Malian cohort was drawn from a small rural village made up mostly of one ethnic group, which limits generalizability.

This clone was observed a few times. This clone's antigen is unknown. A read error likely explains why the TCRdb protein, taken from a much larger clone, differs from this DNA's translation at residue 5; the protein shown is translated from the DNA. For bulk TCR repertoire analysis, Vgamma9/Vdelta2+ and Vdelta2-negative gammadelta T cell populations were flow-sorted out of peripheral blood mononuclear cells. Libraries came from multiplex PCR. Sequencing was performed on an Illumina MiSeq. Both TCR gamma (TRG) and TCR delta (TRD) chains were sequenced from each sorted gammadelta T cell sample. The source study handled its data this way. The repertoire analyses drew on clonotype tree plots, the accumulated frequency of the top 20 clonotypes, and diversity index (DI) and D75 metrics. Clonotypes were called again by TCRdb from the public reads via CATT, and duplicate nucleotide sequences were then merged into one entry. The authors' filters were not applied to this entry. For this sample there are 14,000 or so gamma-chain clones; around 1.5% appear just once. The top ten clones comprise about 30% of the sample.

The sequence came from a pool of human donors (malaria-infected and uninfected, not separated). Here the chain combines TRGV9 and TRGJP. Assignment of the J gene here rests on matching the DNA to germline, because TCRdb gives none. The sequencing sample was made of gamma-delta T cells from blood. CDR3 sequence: CALWGVFRTQSSGPLRLQQELGKKIKVF. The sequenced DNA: TGTGCCTTGTGGGGGGTGTTCCGAACCCAAAGTTCAGGCCCTTTACGCCTTCAACAAGAGTTGGGCAAAAAAATCAAGGTATTT.